The TCR beta chain described here comes from a study of blood T cell repertoires in COVID-19. Study-wide background: Samples came from the United States, Italy and Spain, spanning acute and convalescent COVID-19. Sources were T cells, B-cell-depleted T cells, or PBMCs; the material itself was cDNA or gDNA.

The CDR3 spans 16 residues. CDR1 and CDR2 (germline): MGHRA, YSYEKL. J lost 1 base, V lost 0 bases, and 4 bases had no gene match. Under the authors' procedure: Estimation of nucleated cell counts was performed using reference gene primer amplification. TCRdb's table, derived via immunoSEQ multiplex PCR, lists solely in-frame clones and lacks some. V and J calls and clone size follow that table, whereas D and trimming were derived from the DNA. The sample includes about 180,000 clones, around 83% of them seen just once. This TCR was sampled from a human donor in a cohort sampled during active COVID-19. The source material was peripheral blood. The chain links TRBV4-1 to TRBJ1-1, with 8 bases fitting TRBD1. The CDR3 bases are TGCGCCAGCAGCCAAGACCCCGGACAGGGGAACACTGAAGCTTTCTTT. This translates into CASSQDPGQGNTEAFF.